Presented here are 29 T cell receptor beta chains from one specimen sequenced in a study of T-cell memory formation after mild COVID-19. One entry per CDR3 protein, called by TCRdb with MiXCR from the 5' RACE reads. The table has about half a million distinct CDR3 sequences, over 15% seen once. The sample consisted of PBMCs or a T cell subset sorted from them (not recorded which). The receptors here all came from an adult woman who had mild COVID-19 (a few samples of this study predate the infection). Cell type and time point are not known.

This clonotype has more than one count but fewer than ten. The CDR3 DNA follows: TGTGCCAGCAGCTCTTGGACAGGGGGTTTTAGCACAGATACGCAGTATTTT. Translating gives CASSSWTGGFSTDTQYF. V gene TRBV7-8 combines with J gene TRBJ2-3; 10 bases line up with TRBD1. CDR3 length: 17 amino acids. V gave up 4 bases and J gave up 0 bases; unmatched junction bases: 7. The germline gives CDR1 SGHVS, CDR2 FQNEAQ.

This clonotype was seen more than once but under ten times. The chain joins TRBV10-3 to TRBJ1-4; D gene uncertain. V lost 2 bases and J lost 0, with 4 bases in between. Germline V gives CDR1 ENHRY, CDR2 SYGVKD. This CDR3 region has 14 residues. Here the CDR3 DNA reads TGTGCCATCAGTGAGGCTGCAACTAATGAAAAACTGTTTTTT. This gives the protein CAISEAATNEKLFF.

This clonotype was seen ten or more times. The CDR3 DNA sequence: TGTGCCAGCAGTGAAGTTAACAGGAATGAAGCTTTCTTT. Its translation is CASSEVNRNEAFF. This chain connects TRBV6-1 to TRBJ1-1, with D perhaps matching TRBD1 (5 bases). V was shortened by 1 base and J by 7 bases, with 10 bases between the two germline ends. CDR1 is MNHNS and CDR2 is SASEGT in the germline V gene. The CDR3 runs 13 residues.

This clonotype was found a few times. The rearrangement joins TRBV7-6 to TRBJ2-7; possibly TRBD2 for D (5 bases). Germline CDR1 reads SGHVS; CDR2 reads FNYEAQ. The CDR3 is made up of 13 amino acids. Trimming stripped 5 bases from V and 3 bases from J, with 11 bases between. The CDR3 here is CASSPEGDYEQYF. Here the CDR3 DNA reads TGTGCCAGCAGCCCCGAGGGAGACTACGAGCAGTACTTC.

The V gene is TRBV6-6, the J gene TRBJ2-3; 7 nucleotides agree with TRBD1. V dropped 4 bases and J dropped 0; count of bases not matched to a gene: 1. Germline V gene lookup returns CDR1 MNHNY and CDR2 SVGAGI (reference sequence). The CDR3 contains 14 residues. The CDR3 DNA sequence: TGTGCCAGCAGTTGGGGACAGAGCACAGATACGCAGTATTTT. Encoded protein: CASSWGQSTDTQYF.

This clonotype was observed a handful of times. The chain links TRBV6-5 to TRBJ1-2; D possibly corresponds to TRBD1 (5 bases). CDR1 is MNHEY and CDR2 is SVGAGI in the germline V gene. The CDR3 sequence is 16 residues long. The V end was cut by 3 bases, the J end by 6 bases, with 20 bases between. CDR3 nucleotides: TGTGCCAGCAGTTATTTAGGGTGGGAGGGGAACAATGGCTACACCTTC. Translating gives CASSYLGWEGNNGYTF.

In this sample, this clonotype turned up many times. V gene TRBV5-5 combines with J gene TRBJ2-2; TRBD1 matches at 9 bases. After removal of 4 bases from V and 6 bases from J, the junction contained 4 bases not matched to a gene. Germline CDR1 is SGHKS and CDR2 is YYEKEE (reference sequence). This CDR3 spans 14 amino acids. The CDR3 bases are TGTGCCAGCAGCAACGGACAGGGGCCCGGGGAGCTGTTTTTT. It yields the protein CASSNGQGPGELFF.

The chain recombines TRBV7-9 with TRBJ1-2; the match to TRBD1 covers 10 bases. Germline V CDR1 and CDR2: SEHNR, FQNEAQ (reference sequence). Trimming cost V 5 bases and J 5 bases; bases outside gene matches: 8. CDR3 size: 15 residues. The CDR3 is CASSAVDRGIYGYTF. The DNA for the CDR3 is TGTGCCAGCAGCGCCGTGGACAGGGGGATATATGGCTACACCTTC.

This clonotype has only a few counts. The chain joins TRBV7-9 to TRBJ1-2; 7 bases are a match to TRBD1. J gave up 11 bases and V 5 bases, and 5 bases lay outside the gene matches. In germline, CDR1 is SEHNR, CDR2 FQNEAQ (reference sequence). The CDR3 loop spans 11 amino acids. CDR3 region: CASSQGVRYTF. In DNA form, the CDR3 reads TGTGCCAGCAGCCAGGGGGTCCGGTACACCTTC.

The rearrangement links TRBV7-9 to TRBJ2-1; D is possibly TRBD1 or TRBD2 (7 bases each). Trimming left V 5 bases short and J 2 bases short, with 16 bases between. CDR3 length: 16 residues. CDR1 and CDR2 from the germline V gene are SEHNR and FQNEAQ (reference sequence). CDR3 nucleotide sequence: TGTGCCAGCAGCCCAGGGGGGGGTGACGCCTACAATGAGCAGTTCTTC. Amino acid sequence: CASSPGGGDAYNEQFF.

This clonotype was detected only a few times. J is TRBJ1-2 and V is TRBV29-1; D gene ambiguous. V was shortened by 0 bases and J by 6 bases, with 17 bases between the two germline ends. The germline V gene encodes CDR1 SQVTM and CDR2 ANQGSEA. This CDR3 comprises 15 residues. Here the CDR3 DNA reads TGCAGCGTTGAAGATCTCCGTACCGTCCGCAATGGCTACACCTTC. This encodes CSVEDLRTVRNGYTF.

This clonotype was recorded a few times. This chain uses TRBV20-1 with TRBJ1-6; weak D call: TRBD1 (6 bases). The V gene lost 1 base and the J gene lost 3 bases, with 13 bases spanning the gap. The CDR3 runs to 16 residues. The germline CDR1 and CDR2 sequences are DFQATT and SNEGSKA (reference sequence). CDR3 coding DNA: TGCAGTGCTAGAGGAGGGGGAGGACTCTATAATTCACCCCTCCACTTT. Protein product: CSARGGGGLYNSPLHF.

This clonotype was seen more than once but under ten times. CDR3 DNA sequence: TGTGCCAGCAGCTTGACGGGACTAGCGAACAAGTACCAAGAGACCCAGTACTTC. Amino acids: CASSLTGLANKYQETQYF. The chain uses TRBV7-9 and TRBJ2-5, with 10 bases fitting TRBD2. The V gene's germline CDR1 is SEHNR and CDR2 FQNEAQ (reference sequence). Germline trimming cut 3 bases from V and 0 bases from J; bases unmatched to any gene: 10. CDR3 length: 18 residues.

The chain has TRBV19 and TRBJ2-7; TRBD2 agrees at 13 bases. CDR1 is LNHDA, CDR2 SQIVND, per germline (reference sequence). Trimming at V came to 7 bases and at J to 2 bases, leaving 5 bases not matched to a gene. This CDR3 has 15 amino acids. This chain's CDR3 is CASTTTSGGAYEQYF. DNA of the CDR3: TGTGCCAGTACCACAACTAGCGGGGGGGCCTACGAGCAGTACTTC.

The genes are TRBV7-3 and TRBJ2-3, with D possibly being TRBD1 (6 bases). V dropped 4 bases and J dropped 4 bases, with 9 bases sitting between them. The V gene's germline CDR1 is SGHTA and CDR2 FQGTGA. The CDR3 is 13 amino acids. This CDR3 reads CASSSRGADTQYF. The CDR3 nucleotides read TGTGCCAGCAGCTCCAGGGGCGCAGATACGCAGTATTTT.

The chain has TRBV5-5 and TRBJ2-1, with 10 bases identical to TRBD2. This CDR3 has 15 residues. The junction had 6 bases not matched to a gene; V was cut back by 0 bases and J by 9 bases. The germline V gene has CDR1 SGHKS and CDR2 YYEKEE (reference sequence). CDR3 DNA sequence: TGTGCCAGCAGCTTGGTGTCTAGCGGGGGCGGTGAGCAGTTCTTC. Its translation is CASSLVSSGGGEQFF.

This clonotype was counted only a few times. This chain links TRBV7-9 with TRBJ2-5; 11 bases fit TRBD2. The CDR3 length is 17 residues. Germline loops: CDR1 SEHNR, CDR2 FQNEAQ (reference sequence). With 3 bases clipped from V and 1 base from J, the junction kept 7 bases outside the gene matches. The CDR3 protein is CASSLALAGGSQETQYF. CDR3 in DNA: TGTGCCAGCAGCTTGGCCCTAGCGGGGGGAAGCCAAGAGACCCAGTACTTC.

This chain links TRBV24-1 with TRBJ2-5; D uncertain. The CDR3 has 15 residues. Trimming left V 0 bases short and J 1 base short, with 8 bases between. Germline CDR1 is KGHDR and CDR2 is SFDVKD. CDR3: CATSDLLYGQETQYF. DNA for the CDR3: TGTGCCACCAGTGATTTGCTTTACGGCCAAGAGACCCAGTACTTC.

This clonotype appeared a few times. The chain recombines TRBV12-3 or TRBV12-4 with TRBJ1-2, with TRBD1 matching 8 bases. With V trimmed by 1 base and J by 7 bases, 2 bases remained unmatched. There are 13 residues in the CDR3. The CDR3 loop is CASSLVGTGGYTF. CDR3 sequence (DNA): TGTGCCAGCAGTTTAGTGGGGACAGGTGGCTACACCTTC.

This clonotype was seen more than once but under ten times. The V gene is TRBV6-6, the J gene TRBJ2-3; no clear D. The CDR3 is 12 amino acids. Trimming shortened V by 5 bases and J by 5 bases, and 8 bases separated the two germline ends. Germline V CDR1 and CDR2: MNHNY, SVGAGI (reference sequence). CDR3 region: CASSHSIDTQYF. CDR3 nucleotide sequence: TGTGCCAGCAGTCATTCGATAGATACGCAGTATTTT.

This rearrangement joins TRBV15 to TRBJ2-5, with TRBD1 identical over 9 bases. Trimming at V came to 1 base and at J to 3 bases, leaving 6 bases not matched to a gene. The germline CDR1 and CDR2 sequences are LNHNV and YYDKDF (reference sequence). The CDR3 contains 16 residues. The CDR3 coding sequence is TGTGCCACCAGCAGAGGAGCCGGGACAGGGAAAGAGACCCAGTACTTC. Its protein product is CATSRGAGTGKETQYF.

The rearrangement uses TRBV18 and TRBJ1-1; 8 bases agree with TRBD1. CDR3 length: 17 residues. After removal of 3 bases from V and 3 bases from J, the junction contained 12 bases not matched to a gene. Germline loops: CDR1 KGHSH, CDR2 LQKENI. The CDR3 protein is CASSPTPPGTGYTEAFF. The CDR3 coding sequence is TGTGCCAGCTCACCCACACCCCCCGGGACAGGCTACACTGAAGCTTTCTTT.

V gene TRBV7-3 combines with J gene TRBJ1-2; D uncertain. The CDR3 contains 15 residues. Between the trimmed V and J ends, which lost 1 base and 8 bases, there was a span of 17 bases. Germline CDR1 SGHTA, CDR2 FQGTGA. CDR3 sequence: CASSLKQEVSKGYTF. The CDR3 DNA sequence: TGTGCCAGCAGCTTAAAGCAGGAAGTTAGTAAAGGCTACACCTTC.

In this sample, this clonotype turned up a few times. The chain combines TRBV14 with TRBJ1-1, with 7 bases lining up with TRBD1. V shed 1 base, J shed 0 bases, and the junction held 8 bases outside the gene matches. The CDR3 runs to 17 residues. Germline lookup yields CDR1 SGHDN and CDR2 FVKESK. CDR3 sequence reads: CASSQVGYRGMNTEAFF. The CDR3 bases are TGTGCCAGCAGCCAAGTGGGTTACAGGGGTATGAACACTGAAGCTTTCTTT.

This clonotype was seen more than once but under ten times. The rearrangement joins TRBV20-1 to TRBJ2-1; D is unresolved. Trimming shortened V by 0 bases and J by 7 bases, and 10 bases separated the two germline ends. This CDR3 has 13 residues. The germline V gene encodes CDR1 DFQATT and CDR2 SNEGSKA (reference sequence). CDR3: CSARDHHPNEQFF. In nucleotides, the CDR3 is TGCAGTGCTAGAGATCACCACCCTAATGAGCAGTTCTTC.

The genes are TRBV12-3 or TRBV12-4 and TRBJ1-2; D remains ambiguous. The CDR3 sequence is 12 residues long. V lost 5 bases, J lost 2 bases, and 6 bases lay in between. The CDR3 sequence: CASSRQNYGYTF. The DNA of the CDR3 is TGTGCCAGCAGTCGCCAGAACTATGGCTACACCTTC.

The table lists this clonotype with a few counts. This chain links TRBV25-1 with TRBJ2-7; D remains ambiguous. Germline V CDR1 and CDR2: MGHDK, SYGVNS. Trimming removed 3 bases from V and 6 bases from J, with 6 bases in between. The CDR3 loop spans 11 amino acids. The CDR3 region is CASSDRFEQYF. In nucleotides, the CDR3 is TGTGCCAGCAGTGACCGGTTCGAGCAGTACTTC.

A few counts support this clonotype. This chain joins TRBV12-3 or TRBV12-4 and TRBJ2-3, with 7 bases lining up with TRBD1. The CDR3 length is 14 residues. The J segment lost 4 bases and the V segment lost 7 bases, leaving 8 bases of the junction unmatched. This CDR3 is CASTDRVRADTQYF. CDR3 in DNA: TGTGCCAGCACCGACAGGGTACGGGCAGATACGCAGTATTTT.

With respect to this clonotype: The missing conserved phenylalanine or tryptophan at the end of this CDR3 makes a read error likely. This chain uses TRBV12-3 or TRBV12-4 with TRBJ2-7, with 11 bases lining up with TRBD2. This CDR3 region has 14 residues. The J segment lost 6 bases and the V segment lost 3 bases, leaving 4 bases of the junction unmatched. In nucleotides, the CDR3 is TGTGCCAGCAGTTTGACTAGCGGGGTGGGCGAGCAGTACTTA. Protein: CASSLTSGVGEQYL.